The 20 T cell receptor beta chains in this list originate from one sample, sequenced in a study of shared clonotypes between healthy human individuals. The repertoire was sequenced with immunoSEQ multiplex PCR; TCRdb's copy has only in-frame clones and lacks some. This sample has approximately 530,000 clones, with roughly 95% found just once. The specimen sequenced was naive CD4+ T cells sorted from blood. Sample subset: CD45RA+ positively selected. The receptors derive from a woman between 25 and 40 years old in good health.

The rearrangement joins TRBV7-3 to TRBJ2-3; TRBD2 aligns across 9 bases. This CDR3 spans 18 amino acids. From germline, CDR1 is SGHTA and CDR2 FQGTGA. J lost 5 bases, V lost 1 base, and 13 bases had no gene match. The CDR3 nucleotides are TGTGCCAGCAGCTTAATAGGGGGAGGCGGGAGGGCCGTAGATACGCAGTATTTT. It specifies CASSLIGGGGRAVDTQYF.

The rearrangement uses TRBV5-6 and TRBJ1-2, with TRBD1 matching over 12 bases. V was pared by 1 base and J by 8 bases, with 9 bases of the junction left unmatched. This CDR3 is 16 amino acids long. Germline V gives CDR1 SGHDT, CDR2 YYEEEE. For the CDR3, the DNA is TGTGCCAGCAGCTTGTTTGGGACAGGGGGCGCCGGCGGCTACACCTTC. Its protein product is CASSLFGTGGAGGYTF.

The gene calls are TRBV6-5 and TRBJ1-5; D uncertain. Trimming stripped 2 bases from V and 0 bases from J, with 8 bases between. The V gene's germline CDR1 is MNHEY and CDR2 SVGAGI. This CDR3 has 15 amino acids. CDR3 sequence reads: CASSYKVNSNQPQHF. The CDR3 DNA reads TGTGCCAGCAGTTACAAGGTGAATAGCAATCAGCCCCAGCATTTT.

The chain combines TRBV7-9 with TRBJ2-5; no reliable D call. CDR3 length: 14 residues. CDR1 and CDR2 (germline): SEHNR, FQNEAQ (reference sequence). V was clipped by 2 bases and J by 9 bases, with 16 bases between them. CDR3 residues: CASSLNVGESAQYF. CDR3 in DNA: TGTGCCAGCAGCTTAAATGTCGGAGAATCGGCCCAGTACTTC.

This chain uses TRBV28 with TRBJ1-5, with a tentative D call TRBD1 (6 bases). The CDR3 runs 17 residues. Trimming left V 6 bases short and J 0 bases short, with 18 bases between. CDR1 and CDR2 (germline): MDHEN, SYDVKM. The CDR3 DNA sequence: TGTGCCAGCAGGGTCCAAACAAGGACAGATAGCAATCAGCCCCAGCATTTT. Encoded protein: CASRVQTRTDSNQPQHF.

The chain joins TRBV5-4 to TRBJ1-3; TRBD1 matches at 7 bases. The CDR3 totals 14 residues. The germline V gene encodes CDR1 SGHNT and CDR2 YYREEE (reference sequence). With V trimmed by 4 bases and J by 5 bases, 6 bases remained unmatched. The CDR3 sequence is CASSEDRERNTIYF. As DNA, the CDR3 is TGTGCCAGCAGCGAAGACAGGGAACGAAACACCATATATTTT.

The table lists this clone with a count of one. The CDR3 is CASSSRDSREKLFF. The CDR3 DNA reads TGTGCCAGCAGCTCCCGGGACAGCCGGGAAAAACTGTTTTTT. This rearrangement joins TRBV7-9 to TRBJ1-4; 7 bases map to TRBD1. Germline loops: CDR1 SEHNR, CDR2 FQNEAQ (reference sequence). With 4 bases clipped from V and 8 bases from J, the junction kept 7 bases outside the gene matches. The CDR3 covers 14 residues.

The V gene is TRBV5-1, the J gene TRBJ2-7; 8 bases line up with TRBD2. The ends lost 5 bases at V and 0 bases at J; junction bases unmatched: 7. Germline CDR1 and CDR2: SGHRS and YFSETQ. The CDR3 spans 15 residues. The CDR3 bases are TGCGCCAGCAGAGCGGGAGACCCAAGCTCCTACGAGCAGTACTTC. As protein: CASRAGDPSSYEQYF.

The gene calls are TRBV5-8 and TRBJ1-5; the D gene is possibly TRBD1 (5 bases). Germline CDR1 SGHTS, CDR2 YDEGEE. The CDR3 length is 14 residues. The V gene lost 4 bases and the J gene lost 6 bases, with 14 bases spanning the gap. The CDR3 reads CASSPRIGAQPQHF. The DNA for the CDR3 is TGTGCCAGCAGCCCTCGGATCGGGGCTCAGCCCCAGCATTTT.

V usage is TRBV5-1 and J usage is TRBJ2-3; D may be TRBD2 (6 bases). The CDR3 has 15 amino acids. The ends were cut back, 0 bases at V and 1 base at J, with 9 bases in the middle. Germline CDR1 is SGHRS and CDR2 is YFSETQ. The CDR3 reads CASSLETSGTDTQYF. In nucleotides, the CDR3 is TGCGCCAGCAGCTTGGAGACTAGTGGCACAGATACGCAGTATTTT. Based on the CDR3 plus reference TRBV5-1 and TRBJ2-3, the full variable domain is KAGVTQTPRYLIKTRGQQVTLSCSPISGHRSVSWYQQTPGQGLQFLFEYFSETQRNKGNFPGRFSGRQFSNSRSEMNVSTLELGDSALYLCASSLETSGTDTQYFGPGTRLTVL.

The gene calls are TRBV10-1 and TRBJ2-1, with 9 bases matching TRBD1. The V and J ends lost 3 bases and 5 bases, in that order; junction bases with no gene match: 5. Germline V CDR1 and CDR2: WNHNN, SYGVQD (reference sequence). The CDR3 covers 15 residues. Written as DNA, the CDR3 is TGCGCCAGCAGTGATCCCGGGACAGGGCACAATGAGCAGTTCTTC. Its translation: CASSDPGTGHNEQFF.

This sequence joins TRBV19 and TRBJ2-5; unclear D gene. V gave up 0 bases and J gave up 5 bases, with 10 bases separating them. This CDR3 contains 14 residues. Germline V gene sequence: CDR1 LNHDA, CDR2 SQIVND (reference sequence). CDR3 DNA: TGTGCCAGTAGTATAGATCGGGCGACCGAGACCCAGTACTTC. This codes for CASSIDRATETQYF.

The V call is TRBV30, the J call TRBJ2-5; the D gene is possibly TRBD1 (5 bases). V lost 2 bases to trimming and J lost 1 base, with 14 bases between them. Germline V gene sequence: CDR1 GTSNPN, CDR2 SVGIG (reference sequence). The CDR3 has 15 residues. CDR3 region: CAWSTGQGSQETQYF. The DNA of the CDR3 is TGTGCCTGGAGTACCGGGCAGGGATCCCAAGAGACCCAGTACTTC.

Concerning this clone: Other DNA sequences of this sample code for an identical CDR3. The V and J genes are TRBV7-8 and TRBJ1-1, with D maybe TRBD1 (6 bases). This CDR3 has 13 amino acids. Deletions cut 5 bases from V and 0 bases from J, with 7 bases between. Per germline, CDR1 SGHVS and CDR2 FQNEAQ. The CDR3 protein is CASSRGLNTEAFF. CDR3 in DNA: TGTGCCAGCAGCCGGGGGCTGAACACTGAAGCTTTCTTT.

The chain is built from TRBV7-2 and TRBJ1-3; D call uncertain. Trimming pared 5 bases from V and 9 bases from J, leaving 17 bases between. Looked up from germline, CDR1 is SGHTA and CDR2 is FQGNSA. The CDR3 totals 14 residues. CDR3 amino acids: CASSTTYVAGTIYF. In DNA form, the CDR3 reads TGTGCCAGCAGCACAACCTACGTGGCGGGCACCATATATTTT.

The chain recombines TRBV5-1 with TRBJ2-7; D is possibly TRBD2 (5 bases). Trimming shortened V by 4 bases and J by 4 bases, and 12 bases separated the two germline ends. Per germline, CDR1 SGHRS and CDR2 YFSETQ. The CDR3 runs 13 residues. In nucleotides, the CDR3 is TGCGCCAGCAGCCCGGCGGGCAGATACGAGCAGTACTTC. Translation gives CASSPAGRYEQYF.

The chain carries TRBV19 and TRBJ1-5, with 8 bases fitting TRBD1. There are 15 residues in the CDR3. V lost 5 bases to trimming and J lost 6 bases; unmatched junction nucleotides: 9. CDR1 and CDR2 (germline): LNHDA, SQIVND (reference sequence). DNA of the CDR3: TGTGCCAGTAGTGTAAGACAGGGGACGGGTCAGCCCCAGCATTTT. It encodes CASSVRQGTGQPQHF.

The V and J genes are TRBV28 and TRBJ2-7, with 7 bases lining up with TRBD1. The CDR3 runs 15 residues. After removal of 6 bases from V and 7 bases from J, the junction contained 15 bases not matched to a gene. Germline V gene lookup returns CDR1 MDHEN and CDR2 SYDVKM. This chain's CDR3 is CASRARQGPTGEQYF. The CDR3, as DNA: TGTGCCAGCAGGGCCCGACAGGGACCCACGGGGGAGCAGTACTTC.

The chain recombines TRBV10-2 with TRBJ2-1; 7 bases align to TRBD2. Per germline, CDR1 WSHSY and CDR2 SAAADI. This CDR3 has 13 residues. Trimming cost V 2 bases and J 9 bases; bases outside gene matches: 4. The CDR3 DNA reads TGCGCCAGCAGTGAGCGGCGCGGGAGTGAGCAGTTCTTC. The encoded protein is CASSERRGSEQFF.

The V and J genes are TRBV5-1 and TRBJ1-2, with no clear D. Germline V CDR1 and CDR2: SGHRS, YFSETQ. Deletions cut 7 bases from V and 2 bases from J, with 18 bases between. This CDR3 contains 15 residues. The CDR3 reads CASVPFPGSNYGYTF. The CDR3, as DNA: TGCGCCAGCGTCCCCTTTCCTGGCAGCAACTATGGCTACACCTTC.